What follows are 5 T cell receptor beta chains derived from one specimen sequenced in a study of vaccination effects on CD4 cells after COVID-19. Having been cultured for 9 to 11 days, the cells underwent CD4+ T cell isolation. Each participant was given two doses of one vaccine (BNT162b2 or mRNA-1273). Their antigens remain unidentified. This table comes from immunoSEQ multiplex PCR, and its TCRdb copy is limited to in-frame clones, with some not included. Of tens of thousands of clones listed, around 70% are singletons. The source material was CD4+ T cells from PBMCs cultured without peptide, sampled after COVID-19 vaccination. The source of these receptors is a human donor who received a COVID-19 vaccine.

V usage is TRBV4-3 and J usage is TRBJ2-1, with 8 nucleotides matching TRBD2. The germline gives CDR1 LGHNA, CDR2 YSLEER. V lost 0 bases and J lost 5; bases outside the gene matches: 6. CDR3 length equals 16 residues. The CDR3 protein is CASSQDVAGTNNEQFF. The DNA of the CDR3 is TGCGCCAGCAGCCAAGATGTAGCGGGGACGAACAATGAGCAGTTCTTC.

V usage is TRBV15 and J usage is TRBJ1-6, with 11 nucleotides matching TRBD1. Germline CDR1 LNHNV, CDR2 YYDKDF (reference sequence). Germline trimming cut 0 bases from V and 10 bases from J; bases unmatched to any gene: 2. The CDR3 spans 15 residues. CDR3 in DNA: TGTGCCACCAGCAGAGAAGGGACAGGGGGATCACCCCTCCACTTT. This translates into CATSREGTGGSPLHF.

This clone was detected only a few times. V and J are TRBV5-1 and TRBJ2-1; D is unclear. Germline CDR1 SGHRS, CDR2 YFSETQ. Trimming removed 1 base from V and 8 bases from J, with 16 bases in between. The CDR3 contains 15 residues. CDR3 sequence (DNA): TGCGCCAGCAGCTTGTCGAGCCGCCCGGGCGATGAGCAGTTCTTC. It encodes CASSLSSRPGDEQFF.

Concerning this clone: Other nucleotide sequences in the sample specify the same CDR3. The chain recombines TRBV27 with TRBJ2-7; D possibly corresponds to TRBD1 (5 bases). Germline lookup yields CDR1 MNHEY and CDR2 SMNVEV (reference sequence). Trimming cost V 5 bases and J 3 bases, with 17 bases left between them. The CDR3 consists of 15 residues. Here the CDR3 reads CASSPSRDSYYEQYV. The DNA of the CDR3 is TGTGCCAGCAGTCCTTCCCGAGACAGCTACTACGAGCAGTACGTC.

The gene calls are TRBV7-3 and TRBJ2-1; D is perhaps TRBD1 or TRBD2 (5 bases each). Germline V gene lookup returns CDR1 SGHTA and CDR2 FQGTGA. The CDR3 runs to 13 residues. V was cut by 1 base and J by 9 bases, with 10 bases left in between. The CDR3 sequence: CASSLKSGLEQFF. CDR3 sequence (DNA): TGTGCCAGCAGCTTAAAATCGGGGCTTGAGCAGTTCTTC.